A selection of T cell receptor beta chains follows, all from one sample in a study of cytomegalovirus exposure and HLA in healthy donors. The assay was immunoSEQ multiplex PCR, and TCRdb's table has in-frame clones only and misses some. The sample holds around 90,000 clones, under 85% seen once. The sequenced sample was PBMCs. All receptors come from a woman aged 40 to 50 in good health and CMV-seronegative. The CDR3 runs from the conserved cysteine through the conserved F or W. The D gene is left open where the match is weak. Clone size is not always given. Where it is, it says once, few, many or a class for expanded clones.

d_call clone_size j_call v_call cdr3_nt cdr3_aa
TRBD2 NA TRBJ2-3 TRBV5-1 TGCGCCAGCAGTTTGGATCTAGCGGGGACGGGTACGCAGTATTTT CASSLDLAGTGTQYF
NA NA TRBJ2-1 TRBV9 TGTGCCAGCAGCGTAGTCGGGAGCGGAAGTGAGCAGTTCTTC CASSVVGSGSEQFF
NA NA TRBJ1-3 TRBV15 TGTGCCACCAGCTCTATTGGAAACACCATATATTTT CATSSIGNTIYF
NA NA TRBJ2-7 TRBV28 TGTGCCACCCAAACACAGCCCTACGAGCAGTACTTC CATQTQPYEQYF
NA NA TRBJ2-2 TRBV28 TGTGCCAGCAGTTTATACAAAGGAGGGAACACCGGGGAGCTGTTTTTT CASSLYKGGNTGELFF
NA NA TRBJ1-1 TRBV2 TGTGCCAGCAGATCGAGTGAAGCTTTCTTT CASRSSEAFF
NA NA TRBJ1-2 TRBV4-3 TGCGCCAGCAGCCCCGGACAACTTGGCTATGGCTACACCTTC CASSPGQLGYGYTF
TRBD2 NA TRBJ2-1 TRBV5-1 TGCGCCAGCAGCTATCTGGTCGGACTAGCTTTCAATGAGCAGTTCTTC CASSYLVGLAFNEQFF
TRBD1 NA TRBJ2-2 TRBV19 TGTGCAGGCCGCCAGGGGGCGAACACCGGGGAGCTGTTTTTT CAGRQGANTGELFF
TRBD1 once TRBJ2-7 TRBV29-1 TGCAGCGTTACCGGGACAGGGATCTACGAGCAGTACTTC CSVTGTGIYEQYF
TRBD1 NA TRBJ2-2 TRBV6-1 TGTGCCAGCGTAATACAGGGGACCGGGGAGCTGTTTTTT CASVIQGTGELFF
NA NA TRBJ1-5 TRBV5-1 TGCGCCAGCAGCCCGGACAGCTATAGCAATCAGCCCCAGCATTTT CASSPDSYSNQPQHF
TRBD1 NA TRBJ2-5 TRBV18 TGTGCCAGCTCACCCAACAGGGGGGTGACAGAGACCCAGTACTTC CASSPNRGVTETQYF
TRBD2 NA TRBJ2-1 TRBV27 TGTGCCAGCATGGGAGGGAGCTCCTACAATGAGCAGTTCTTC CASMGGSSYNEQFF
TRBD2 NA TRBJ2-1 TRBV19 TGTGCCAGTAGTACCCGAGGACTAGCCTTCTCGAGCTCCTACAATGAGCAGTTCTTC CASSTRGLAFSSSYNEQFF
NA few TRBJ1-1 TRBV28 TGTGCCAGCTCTATCAACCTCCCAATCGAAGCTTTCTTT CASSINLPIEAFF
TRBD2 NA TRBJ2-3 TRBV18 TGTGCCAGCTCACCACGGACTTCTAGCGGAGACCAACATACGCAGTATTTT CASSPRTSSGDQHTQYF
TRBD1 NA TRBJ1-5 TRBV5-5 TGTGCCAGCACCATAGAATTGGACAGGAACCAGCCCCAGCATTTT CASTIELDRNQPQHF
NA NA TRBJ1-3 TRBV27 TGTGCCAGCAGTTCCGCAGGGGCACTTTCTGGAAACACCATATATTTT CASSSAGALSGNTIYF
TRBD2 NA TRBJ2-1 TRBV27 TGTGCCAGCAGTTCCCCTAGCGGCCCCTCCTACAATGAGCAGTTCTTC CASSSPSGPSYNEQFF
TRBD2 NA TRBJ2-2 TRBV10-3 TGTGCCATCTCTCCTGGGGCGGGAGTAATCACCGGGGAGCTGTTTTTT CAISPGAGVITGELFF
TRBD1 NA TRBJ1-1 TRBV6-1 TGTGCCAGCAGCGGACAGGTGAACACTGAAGCTTTCTTT CASSGQVNTEAFF
NA NA TRBJ2-2 TRBV5-1 TGCGCCAGCAGCTTGGCCGCCAGCACCGGGGAGCTGTTTTTT CASSLAASTGELFF
TRBD1 NA TRBJ1-6 TRBV5-6 TGTGCCAGCAGCTTGGTTGACAGGGGCCCACCCCTCCACTTT CASSLVDRGPPLHF
NA NA TRBJ2-1 TRBV5-1 TGCGCCAGCCGAGCCCAGGGGATCAGGAACAATGAGCAGTTCTTC CASRAQGIRNNEQFF
NA NA TRBJ2-2 TRBV12-5 TGTGCTAGTGGTTTGGTACCCGGGGATTACGGGACTCCGAACACCGGGGAGCTGTTTTTT CASGLVPGDYGTPNTGELFF
NA NA TRBJ2-7 TRBV19 TGTGCCAGTAGTCTCCAGGGGGAGCAGTACTTC CASSLQGEQYF
NA few TRBJ1-1 TRBV28 TGTGCCAGCAGTTCAAATTACAAGAACACTGAAGCTTTCTTT CASSSNYKNTEAFF
TRBD1 NA TRBJ1-1 TRBV28 TGTGCCAGCAGCGGACAGGGGGGAGCGGAGAACACTGAAGCTTTCTTT CASSGQGGAENTEAFF
NA NA TRBJ1-5 TRBV7-2 TGTGCCAGCAGCCGCGGAGGCATAGGCAATCAGCCCCAGCATTTT CASSRGGIGNQPQHF
TRBD1 NA TRBJ1-1 TRBV13 TGTGCCACCTCCACTCTCCGGGACAGGGGCGGGTGTGCTTTCTTT CATSTLRDRGGCAFF
TRBD2 NA TRBJ2-2 TRBV14 TGTGCCAGCAGCCAAGCTAGCGGGAGGGCCACCGGGGAGCTGTTTTTT CASSQASGRATGELFF
NA NA TRBJ2-3 TRBV10-1 TGCGCCAGCAGTGAGTTCGGGGGATCGGAACGAAATACGCAGTATTTT CASSEFGGSERNTQYF
NA NA TRBJ1-3 TRBV19 TGTGCCAGTAGTATACTCCCCGGACTGCCGAGCTCTGGAAACACCATATATTTT CASSILPGLPSSGNTIYF
TRBD1 NA TRBJ2-7 TRBV11-2 TGTGCCAGCAGCTCGGTAGGACAGGCCTACGAGCAGTACTTC CASSSVGQAYEQYF
TRBD1 NA TRBJ1-2 TRBV7-9 TGTGCCAGCAGCAGCTCGACAGGGGGCTATGGCTACACCTTC CASSSSTGGYGYTF
TRBD1 NA TRBJ1-2 TRBV7-9 TGTGCCAGCACCGGGACAGGGGCCCTTCTCTACACCTTC CASTGTGALLYTF
TRBD1 few TRBJ1-1 TRBV29-1 TGCAGCGTTGTGGAGCTGACAGGGTGGACTGAAGCTTTCTTT CSVVELTGWTEAFF
NA few TRBJ2-5 TRBV28 TGTGCCAGCAGTTCCGAAGAGACCCAGTACTTC CASSSEETQYF
NA NA TRBJ2-5 TRBV5-1 TGCGCCAGCAGCTTGGCCGGAGGGACAGAGACCCAGTACTTC CASSLAGGTETQYF
TRBD2 NA TRBJ2-3 TRBV11-3 TGTGCCAGCAGCTTAGACCCCCCCGGGACTAGCGGCGGCACAGATACGCAGTATTTT CASSLDPPGTSGGTDTQYF
NA NA TRBJ2-3 TRBV4-2 TGTGCCAGCAGCCAAGGGCTGAGGCCAGATACGCAGTATTTT CASSQGLRPDTQYF
TRBD2 NA TRBJ2-2 TRBV19 TGTGCCAGTAACCCACTAGCGGGAGCGAACACCGGGGAGCTGTTTTTT CASNPLAGANTGELFF
NA NA TRBJ1-4 TRBV7-9 TGTGCCAGCAGCTTTTTCGGGAGAAGATCTGAAAAACTGTTTTTT CASSFFGRRSEKLFF
NA once TRBJ1-1 TRBV7-3 TGTGCCAGCAGCTCTGCAGGGGTCACTGAAGCTTTCTTT CASSSAGVTEAFF
TRBD1 few TRBJ1-3 TRBV6-1 TGTGCCAGCAGAGCGACAGGGACCGGAAACACCATATATTTT CASRATGTGNTIYF
NA NA TRBJ1-5 TRBV28 TGTGCCAGCAGTTTTGTTCCAGGGCACCAGCCCCAGCATTTT CASSFVPGHQPQHF
NA NA TRBJ2-7 TRBV7-2 TGTGCCAGCAGCTCGTTTTACGAGCAGTACTTC CASSSFYEQYF
TRBD2 NA TRBJ2-1 TRBV5-1 TGCGCCAGCAGCTTGGCCTCGGGGACTAGCGGGAGGAGTGAGCAGTTCTTC CASSLASGTSGRSEQFF
NA NA TRBJ2-1 TRBV7-3 TGTGCCAGCAGCCCAGGGGGGAGTGCGAATGAGCAGTTCTTC CASSPGGSANEQFF
TRBD1 NA TRBJ2-2 TRBV19 TGTGCCAGTAGTCGACGGACAGGGGGAGCCGGGGAGCTGTTTTTT CASSRRTGGAGELFF
NA NA TRBJ2-1 TRBV5-1 TGCGCCAGCAGCTTGGAGGCTAGCCTCTCCTACAATGAGCAGTTCTTC CASSLEASLSYNEQFF
NA NA TRBJ2-5 TRBV9 TGTGCCAGCAGCGTCAGGGGTCTCGCATACCAAGAGACCCAGTACTTC CASSVRGLAYQETQYF
TRBD2 NA TRBJ2-7 TRBV6-1 TGTGCCAGCAGTGGTCGGGGAGGGCGATCCTACGAGCAGTACTTC CASSGRGGRSYEQYF
NA NA TRBJ2-7 TRBV11-2 TGTGCCAGCAGCTTAGCCGGGGGACGGGAGACCGAGCAGTACTTC CASSLAGGRETEQYF
NA NA TRBJ2-5 TRBV5-1 TGCGCCAGCAGCTTCCCCCGGGGGAGCCTAGAGACCCAGTACTTC CASSFPRGSLETQYF
NA NA TRBJ1-5 TRBV5-1 TGCGCCAGCAGCACTAGACTAGCGGGAGGAGGAGGGCTCCCAGATACGCAGCATTTT CASSTRLAGGGGLPDTQHF
TRBD2 NA TRBJ2-2 TRBV4-2 TGTGCCAGCAGCCAACTTGGGGGGGGACGGGGGGACACCGGGGAGCTGTTTTTT CASSQLGGGRGDTGELFF
NA NA TRBJ1-1 TRBV7-8 TGTGCCAGCACCCCGGCTCGGTTGTCGGCGGCTGAAGCTTTCTTT CASTPARLSAAEAFF
NA once TRBJ2-3 TRBV6-4 TGTGCCAGCAGCCACCGAGGAGCGGATACGCAGTATTTT CASSHRGADTQYF